The present entry profiles one T cell receptor beta chain with its context. It has no known antigen specificity. No base quality information exists; no much larger clone differs at one position. The same CDR3 is also encoded by other DNA sequences in this sample. The germline V gene supplies CDR1 MGHRA and CDR2 YSYEKL. From V the trimming removes 1 base and from J it removes 2 bases, while the gene matches leave 4 bases of the junction unaccounted for. The CDR3 spans 15 residues, from the cysteine through the phenylalanine. The DNA shown is the 45-base CDR3, in frame from base 1. CD8 naive samples were obtained by positive selection for CCR7 among CD45RO-negative cells, yielding a CD45RA+CCR7+ population from which TemRA cells were excluded. Donors were healthy HIV-negative adults with no recently reported acute infections or vaccinations. All donors were Caucasian adults living in Nashville, Tennessee, USA. Blood was collected by leukapheresis, and PBMCs were isolated by Ficoll-Histopaque density gradient centrifugation and then cryopreserved in liquid nitrogen vapor phase. Analytical flow cytometry was used to check the purity and quantity of each magnetically sorted T cell population. From each sorted fraction, genomic DNA was isolated and quantified by UV absorbance on a Nanodrop 2000c.

The data stem from a study of shared clonotypes between healthy human individuals (dated by TCRdb to about 2020). Background for the entire study: A couple of women and a few men aged 18 to 49 years were included in the cohort. Libraries were prepared and TCR repertoires were sequenced by different laboratories using diverse techniques, in order to increase sequencing depth and limit assay-specific biases. Blood TCR repertoires of roughly five healthy adults were deeply sequenced to estimate repertoire size and the extent of clonotype sharing between individuals. Leukapheresis yielded between about 0.9 and 8.9 billion PBMCs per donor. For each donor, three plates each were used for CD4 naive and CD4 memory, two plates were used for CD8 naive, and one plate was used for CD8 memory.

Using the deep immunoSEQ assay, multiplex PCR amplified TCR CDR3 regions from genomic DNA. Extracted genomic DNA from each cell subset was distributed evenly across all wells of several immunoSEQ 96-well plates, and each plate was treated as a replicate. For sorted subsets, 150 to 250 ng genomic DNA, equal to tens of thousands of T cell genomes, was loaded into each replicate PCR. Purified libraries were measured with a Qubit 3.0 fluorometer, size-checked on a Bioanalyzer 2100, and measured again with the KAPA Library Quantification kit. A separate single-read 150-cycle Illumina NextSeq 550 flow cell was used to sequence each immunoSEQ 96-well plate. In the source study's methods: Because only junctional sequences without quality scores were contained in the immunoSEQ output, filtering matching that applied to full-length reads could not be performed. To assign V/J genes and CDR3, sequences were annotated using PyIR, a Python wrapper for IgBLAST v1.9, with IMGT germline references. Reads with weak V/J assignments (E-value above 1e-6), missing CDR3, stop codons, out-of-frame junctions, or ambiguous translated residues were removed. A V3J clonotype was defined by an identical inferred V gene, J gene, and CDR3 amino acid sequence. Percentage overlap between repertoires was computed as shared unique clonotypes divided by the size of the smaller repertoire. RTK rarefaction, the Chao1 estimator, and Recon v2.1 estimates of unobserved clonotypes were used to assess repertoire richness. Generation probabilities for all TCRbeta clonotypes obtained by the gDNA method from four donors were computed using OLGA. The table was pulled from immuneACCESS by TCRdb, which kept in-frame rearrangements only. Such tables lose some clones; where checked, under half of the loss comes from unresolved V genes, and the rest has no known cause. The D gene and trimming were derived from the DNA, and the V and J assignments and clone size from that table. Counted in this sample were about 2 million clones; over 85% of them appeared once. The biggest ten clones account for roughly 1% of the sample.

Study-wide conclusions, independent of this receptor: Compared with non-shared clonotypes, clonotypes shared by all four sorted-subset donors had higher generation probabilities. Only blood was sampled, and tissue TCR repertoires likely differ from those in blood. When several donors were compared, the shared fraction of clonotypes was about 5.4% for naive CD4, around 4% for naive CD8, more than 2% for memory CD4, and 0.4% for memory CD8. Larger estimated clonotype richness was generally found for naive subsets than for memory subsets. The small number of donors limited the genetic and exposure-history diversity represented. Even with the large sequencing depth, rarefaction of the sorted-subset datasets indicated that sequencing was incomplete. Pairwise subsampling led to the expectation that sequencing depth would affect the degree of clonotype sharing among donors.

This clonotype originated in a young man in good health. The chain couples TRBV4-1 to TRBJ1-1; 7 bases in the middle match TRBD1. The sample taken for sequencing was naive CD8+ T cells sorted from blood. This sample's cell subset or site label indicates: CD45RA+CCR7+. In nucleotide form, the sequence is TGCGCCAGCAGCCAAGTGTCAGGGGGAAACACTGAAGCTTTCTTT. Translated, this gives CASSQVSGGNTEAFF.